One sample yielded the 18 T cell receptor beta chains listed below, sequenced in a study of T cell responses to AZD1222 COVID-19 vaccine. Here immunoSEQ multiplex PCR was the method, and the copy in TCRdb shows in-frame clones only, minus some. The table shows roughly 85,000 clones, with about nine tenths occurring only once. Sequenced here: peripheral blood, sampled on day 0 of AZD1222 vaccination. The receptors come from an adult in good health.

The gene calls are TRBV27 and TRBJ2-7; D is possibly TRBD1 (6 bases). In germline, CDR1 is MNHEY, CDR2 SMNVEV (reference sequence). The ends were cut back, 5 bases at V and 0 bases at J, with 17 bases in the middle. The CDR3 runs to 16 residues. CDR3 DNA sequence: TGTGCCAGCAGTACTACCGGGACATCGAGCTCCTACGAGCAGTACTTC. This codes for CASSTTGTSSSYEQYF.

The genes are TRBV2 and TRBJ2-3; TRBD2 is a possible D gene (6 bases). CDR1 is SNHLY and CDR2 is FYNNEI in the germline V gene. The germline V and J ends were trimmed by 10 bases and 3 bases, with 23 bases remaining between them. There are 16 residues in the CDR3. The CDR3 loop is CATLRGRLEVTDTQYF. The CDR3 DNA reads as TGTGCCACCTTAAGGGGACGACTAGAGGTAACAGATACGCAGTATTTT.

Concerning this clone: Other DNA sequences in the same sample also yield this CDR3. This rearrangement joins TRBV28 to TRBJ2-6; D perhaps matches TRBD1 (5 bases). Trimming took off 2 bases at V and 4 bases at J, with 9 bases between the two ends. Germline CDR1 and CDR2: MDHEN and SYDVKM. There are 15 residues in the CDR3. The CDR3 region has the DNA TGTGCCAGCAGTTTAGGTGGGGCCGGGGCCAACGTCCTGACTTTC. Protein product: CASSLGGAGANVLTF.

V and J are TRBV28 and TRBJ1-4; D remains unclear. The V end lost 2 bases, the J end lost 7 bases, and 14 bases lay between the germline ends. The CDR3 length is 15 residues. Germline CDR1 and CDR2: MDHEN and SYDVKM. CDR3 coding DNA: TGTGCCAGCAGTTTAGGGCCAGTAGCGGGTGAAAAACTGTTTTTT. Translation gives CASSLGPVAGEKLFF.

This clone was seen a single time. The V call is TRBV6-2 or TRBV6-3, the J call TRBJ2-1, with 10 bases matching TRBD2. CDR3 length: 19 amino acids. J gave up 6 bases and V 2 bases, and 16 bases lay outside the gene matches. In germline, CDR1 is MNHEY, CDR2 SVGEGT. As DNA, the CDR3 is TGTGCCAGCAGTTACCTCCCCAGCGGGAGGGCCGTGGAGGGCAATGAGCAGTTCTTC. Encoded protein: CASSYLPSGRAVEGNEQFF.

V gene TRBV7-2 combines with J gene TRBJ1-5, with D perhaps matching TRBD1 (6 bases). CDR1 and CDR2 from the germline V gene are SGHTA and FQGNSA. The CDR3 contains 14 residues. V was clipped by 5 bases and J by 6 bases, with 14 bases between them. This CDR3 is CASSPITGSQPQHF. DNA for the CDR3: TGTGCCAGCAGCCCGATCACAGGGTCTCAGCCCCAGCATTTT.

This clone is deemed medium-sized. The chain employs TRBV29-1 and TRBJ2-3, with 8 positions matching TRBD1. The CDR3 loop spans 16 amino acids. V lost 6 bases and J lost 3; bases outside the gene matches: 14. Germline CDR1 and CDR2: SQVTM and ANQGSEA. The CDR3 is CSVQGAIRSYTDTQYF. DNA for the CDR3: TGCAGCGTCCAGGGGGCCATTAGGTCTTATACAGATACGCAGTATTTT.

CDR3 sequence reads: CASSQVSYGYTF. The CDR3 DNA is TGTGCCAGCAGCCAAGTGTCGTATGGCTACACCTTC. The chain combines TRBV3-1 (or the pseudogene TRBV3-2) with TRBJ1-2; D not resolved. With 1 base removed from V and 5 bases from J, the gap between germline ends came to 5 bases. Germline CDR1 reads LGHDT; CDR2 reads YNNKEL (reference sequence). The CDR3 covers 12 residues.

The sample holds one count of this clone. The gene calls are TRBV6-5 and TRBJ1-5; D call uncertain. The CDR3 contains 13 residues. Germline CDR1 MNHEY, CDR2 SVGAGI. Trimming pared 6 bases from V and 3 bases from J, leaving 9 bases between. The CDR3 here is CASRGSLNQPQHF. DNA of the CDR3: TGTGCCAGCAGAGGCAGCCTCAATCAGCCCCAGCATTTT.

This sequence joins TRBV24-1 and TRBJ2-2; D perhaps matches TRBD1 (6 bases). The germline V gene encodes CDR1 KGHDR and CDR2 SFDVKD. The CDR3 has 17 residues. V gave up 3 bases and J gave up 3 bases, with 16 bases separating them. The CDR3 DNA is TGTGCCACCAGTGATGACAGGACAGCTAGGGACACCGGGGAGCTGTTTTTT. As protein: CATSDDRTARDTGELFF.

This chain connects TRBV28 to TRBJ2-3, with TRBD1 matching 7 bases. Germline CDR1 is MDHEN and CDR2 is SYDVKM. The CDR3 has 14 residues. With V trimmed by 8 bases and J by 4 bases, 9 bases remained unmatched. CDR3 in amino acids: CASGTTGTSDTQYF. CDR3 nucleotides: TGTGCCAGCGGTACGACAGGGACGTCAGATACGCAGTATTTT.

A single count supports this clone. The chain joins TRBV30 to TRBJ2-7; a possible D gene is TRBD1 (5 bases). V was shortened by 0 bases and J by 3 bases, with 12 bases between the two germline ends. In germline, CDR1 is GTSNPN, CDR2 SVGIG (reference sequence). The CDR3 contains 14 residues. The CDR3 region is CAWSVGSGNYEQYF. CDR3 nucleotide sequence: TGTGCCTGGAGTGTGGGGTCAGGGAACTACGAGCAGTACTTC.

To note about this clone: This sample also contains other DNA sequences that code for the same CDR3. The rearrangement uses TRBV11-2 and TRBJ1-5; no clear D gene. The CDR3 runs to 14 residues. V lost 2 bases, J lost 0 bases, and 5 bases lay in between. The germline V gene encodes CDR1 SGHAT and CDR2 FQNNGV. Here the CDR3 reads CASSLSGSNQPQHF. The CDR3 DNA is TGTGCCAGCAGCTTATCAGGTAGCAATCAGCCCCAGCATTTT.

The chain recombines TRBV28 with TRBJ1-6; 12 bases agree with TRBD1. This CDR3 comprises 15 residues. The germline V gene has CDR1 MDHEN and CDR2 SYDVKM. V lost 6 bases, J lost 14 bases, and 11 bases stayed unmatched. The CDR3 sequence: CASSLAGTGGKALHF. The CDR3 bases are TGTGCCAGCAGCCTGGCCGGGACAGGGGGCAAGGCCCTCCACTTT.

This chain joins TRBV6-4 and TRBJ2-2; TRBD2 agrees at 8 bases. The CDR3 length is 14 residues. Trimming removed 3 bases from V and 3 bases from J; junction bases left unmatched: 0. CDR1 and CDR2 (germline): MRHNA, SNTAGT. CDR3 region: CASSEAGDTGELFF. CDR3 nucleotide sequence: TGTGCCAGCAGTGAAGCGGGAGACACCGGGGAGCTGTTTTTT.

The V call is TRBV29-1, the J call TRBJ1-1; tentatively, D is TRBD1 (5 bases). Germline V gives CDR1 SQVTM, CDR2 ANQGSEA. With 0 bases removed from V and 5 bases from J, the gap between germline ends came to 13 bases. The CDR3 has 14 residues. The CDR3 region is CSVEDVMGGTEAFF. The CDR3 nucleotides read TGCAGCGTTGAAGATGTGATGGGGGGGACTGAAGCTTTCTTT.

The rearrangement joins TRBV19 to TRBJ1-2, with a weak D call TRBD1 (6 bases). The CDR3 runs to 15 residues. Trimming pared 0 bases from V and 4 bases from J, leaving 12 bases between. CDR1 is LNHDA, CDR2 SQIVND, per germline (reference sequence). This CDR3 reads CASSIDGGGFYGYTF. The CDR3, as DNA: TGTGCCAGTAGTATAGATGGGGGGGGCTTCTATGGCTACACCTTC.

The chain is built from TRBV9 and TRBJ2-2; 10 positions agree with TRBD1. CDR1 and CDR2 (germline): SGDLS, YYNGEE. The CDR3 runs 20 residues. J was trimmed by 1 base and V by 0 bases; bases with no gene match: 12. CDR3 bases: TGTGCCAGCAGCGTAGCCCCGGGACAGGGGATGGAAAGGAACACCGGGGAGCTGTTTTTT. Its translation: CASSVAPGQGMERNTGELFF.